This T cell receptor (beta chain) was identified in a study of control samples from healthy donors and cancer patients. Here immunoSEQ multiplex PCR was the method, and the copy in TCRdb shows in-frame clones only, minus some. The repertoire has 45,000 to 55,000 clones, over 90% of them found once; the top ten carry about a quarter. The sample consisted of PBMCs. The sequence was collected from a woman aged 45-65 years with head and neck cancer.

CDR3 nucleotides: TGTGCCAGCAGCTTTCGAGGACAGAGATATGAAAAACTGTTTTTT. Its translation: CASSFRGQRYEKLFF. V is TRBV5-6 and J is TRBJ1-4; D possibly corresponds to TRBD1 (6 bases). V shed 2 bases and J shed 6 bases, with 14 bases lying between them. Germline V gene lookup returns CDR1 SGHDT and CDR2 YYEEEE. The length of the CDR3 is 15 residues.